The T cell receptor (beta chain) under discussion was sequenced for a study of blood T cell repertoires in COVID-19. Study in general: COVID-19 samples from acute and convalescent phases originated in the United States, Italy and Spain.

Trimming removed 5 bases from V and 6 bases from J, with 16 bases in between. The CDR3 consists of 15 residues. CDR1 and CDR2 (germline): SGHTA, FQGTGA. This table comes from immunoSEQ multiplex PCR, and its TCRdb copy is limited to in-frame clones, with some not included. There are about 120,000 clones in the sample; 65% to 80% occur only once, and 5% to 7.5% lies in the top ten. The chain joins TRBV7-3 to TRBJ2-2, with a tentative D call TRBD1 (6 bases). The clonotype comes from a man between 65 and 85 years old with acute or convalescent COVID-19. Sequencing was carried out using peripheral blood. The CDR3 reads CASSHRAPGAGELFF. DNA of the CDR3: TGTGCCAGCAGCCACAGGGCCCCTGGGGCCGGGGAGCTGTTTTTT.